This is a list of T cell receptor beta chains from one sample in a study of cytomegalovirus exposure and HLA in healthy donors. Generated by immunoSEQ multiplex PCR, the TCRdb table keeps only in-frame clones and is missing some. Of roughly 230,000 clones listed, about nine tenths are singletons. The sample taken for sequencing was PBMCs. The receptor set was obtained from a girl under 10 years old in good health and CMV-seronegative. Each CDR3 is given with its conserved first and last residue. The order of the fields is J gene, clone size, V gene, D gene, CDR3 DNA, CDR3 protein. D genes are given only for firm matches. Clone size, where shown, is once, few, many, or a class for clones that have expanded.

TRBJ2-6 | few | TRBV6-1 | - | TGTGCCAGCAGCCCCGTCGCGGCTGGGGCCAACGTCCTGACTTTC | CASSPVAAGANVLTF
TRBJ1-1 | - | TRBV4-2 | - | TGTGCCAGCAGCCAAGAATGGGGCAGAGGGAACACTGAAGCTTTCTTT | CASSQEWGRGNTEAFF
TRBJ1-1 | - | TRBV6-5 | - | TGTGCCAGCAGTCAAGGGAGGTTGGCTTTCTTT | CASSQGRLAFF
TRBJ1-3 | - | TRBV15 | - | TGTGCCACCAGCAGAGATTCGTATTCTGGAAACACCATATATTTT | CATSRDSYSGNTIYF
TRBJ2-1 | - | TRBV7-2 | - | TGTGCCAGCAGCTTACCCCCAACGGGGACACACAATGAGCAGTTCTTC | CASSLPPTGTHNEQFF
TRBJ2-1 | once | TRBV7-9 | TRBD2 | TGTGCCAGCAGCTTAGTGCTAGCGGGAGGAACAAGCTCCTACAATGAGCAGTTCTTC | CASSLVLAGGTSSYNEQFF
TRBJ2-2 | - | TRBV7-9 | - | TGTGCCAGCAGCTTAGAATCGACCGGGGAGCTGTTTTTT | CASSLESTGELFF
TRBJ2-2 | - | TRBV6-4 | TRBD1 | TGTGCCAGCAGTGACCCGGGACAGGGCCTCGGGGAGCTGTTTTTT | CASSDPGQGLGELFF
TRBJ1-2 | - | TRBV30 | TRBD1 | TGTGCCTGGTCCGTCCCCGGGACAGGGTACGGCTACACCTTC | CAWSVPGTGYGYTF
TRBJ2-1 | - | TRBV2 | TRBD2 | TGTGCCAGCAGCGGGAGGGCCTACAATGAGCAGTTCTTC | CASSGRAYNEQFF
TRBJ2-7 | once | TRBV2 | TRBD1 | TGTGCCAGCAGTCCGGGACAGGGGATCTACGAGCAGTACTTC | CASSPGQGIYEQYF
TRBJ2-2 | - | TRBV27 | - | TGTGCCAGCAGTACCCGGGATGGGGTAACTAACACCGGGGAGCTGTTTTTT | CASSTRDGVTNTGELFF
TRBJ1-1 | - | TRBV18 | - | TGTGCCAGCTCACCTCAAACACGACAGCTTATGAACACTGAAGCTTTCTTT | CASSPQTRQLMNTEAFF
TRBJ1-1 | - | TRBV5-4 | TRBD1 | TGTGCCAGCAGCTCAGGGACAGGGCCGATGAACACTGAAGCTTTCTTT | CASSSGTGPMNTEAFF
TRBJ2-1 | - | TRBV6-6 | TRBD2 | TGTGCCAGCAGTGGTAGCGGGGGAAACAATGAGCAGTTCTTC | CASSGSGGNNEQFF
TRBJ2-5 | - | TRBV6-5 | - | TGTGCCAGCAGTTACCTCGGGGAAGCCCAAGAGACCCAGTACTTC | CASSYLGEAQETQYF
TRBJ1-5 | - | TRBV19 | - | TGTGCCAGTAGTAGGTGGTCGGGGGGCAATCAGCCCCAGCATTTT | CASSRWSGGNQPQHF
TRBJ2-5 | - | TRBV5-5 | - | TGTGCCAGCAGCTTGGCGCAGGGCTGGGAGACCCAGTACTTC | CASSLAQGWETQYF
TRBJ2-3 | - | TRBV11-2 | TRBD2 | TGTGCCAGCAGCCCCGGGGTAGCGGGAGTGGGGGATACGCAGTATTTT | CASSPGVAGVGDTQYF
TRBJ1-3 | - | TRBV7-6 | - | TGTGCCAGCAGCCCCCAGGACAGCTCTGGAAACACCATATATTTT | CASSPQDSSGNTIYF
TRBJ2-7 | - | TRBV11-2 | - | TGTGCCAGCAGCTTAGAAGCAGGATACTACGAGCAGTACTTC | CASSLEAGYYEQYF
TRBJ1-6 | once | TRBV7-9 | TRBD1 | TGTGCCAGCAGCGACCCCGGGACAGGAGTTTCACCCCTCCACTTT | CASSDPGTGVSPLHF
TRBJ2-1 | once | TRBV7-3 | TRBD2 | TGTGCCAGCAGCTCCACTAGCGGGGGGCTGAATGAGCAGTTCTTC | CASSSTSGGLNEQFF
TRBJ1-5 | - | TRBV19 | TRBD1 | TGTGCCAGTAGTATGCGGGGCAGGGGGAGTCAGCCCCAGCATTTT | CASSMRGRGSQPQHF
TRBJ2-3 | - | TRBV10-3 | TRBD2 | TGTGCCACCAGGACTAGTGCGAATCCAGATACGCAGTATTTT | CATRTSANPDTQYF
TRBJ1-4 | - | TRBV19 | - | TGTGCCAGTAGTACCGGAGGGGAGGCTAATGAAAAACTGTTTTTT | CASSTGGEANEKLFF
TRBJ1-2 | - | TRBV4-1 | - | TGCGCCAGCAGCCAAGATCAACTAACCTATGGCTACACCTTC | CASSQDQLTYGYTF
TRBJ2-5 | - | TRBV11-2 | - | TGTGCCAGCAGCTTAGGGGCCTCAGAGACCCAGTACTTC | CASSLGASETQYF
TRBJ2-7 | - | TRBV27 | - | TGTGCCAGCAGTTTAGCCCTGGGCAGTTCCTACGAGCAGTACTTC | CASSLALGSSYEQYF
TRBJ2-3 | few | TRBV30 | TRBD2 | TGTGCCTGGAGGTCGGGAGCGGGGTCAGATACGCAGTATTTT | CAWRSGAGSDTQYF
TRBJ2-1 | once | TRBV12-5 | - | TGTGCTAGTGGTCCACGGGACTCCACCTTTTTGAATGAGCAGTTCTTC | CASGPRDSTFLNEQFF
TRBJ2-7 | once | TRBV9 | - | TGTGCCAGCAGCCCCGACCGGGCGGGGGAGCAGTACTTC | CASSPDRAGEQYF
TRBJ2-7 | once | TRBV27 | - | TGTGCCAGCAGCTCGGGGGGCAACTTCTACGAGCAGTACTTC | CASSSGGNFYEQYF
TRBJ2-1 | - | TRBV14 | TRBD2 | TGTGCCAGCAGCCAAAGACTAGCGGGAGGTGATGAGCAGTTCTTC | CASSQRLAGGDEQFF
TRBJ1-5 | - | TRBV27 | TRBD1 | TGTGCCAGCAGGGCCGGGACAGGGAGAGATCAGCCCCAGCATTTT | CASRAGTGRDQPQHF
TRBJ2-3 | - | TRBV7-8 | - | TGTGCCAGCAGCTCGACTAGTACTTTAGCAGATACGCAGTATTTT | CASSSTSTLADTQYF
TRBJ2-7 | - | TRBV4-2 | TRBD1 | TGTGCCAGCAGTGGCACAGGGGACGAGCAGTACTTC | CASSGTGDEQYF
TRBJ1-2 | - | TRBV5-6 | - | TGTGCCAGCAGCTTGGGACAGTTAAACTATGGCTACACCTTC | CASSLGQLNYGYTF
TRBJ2-1 | once | TRBV5-4 | - | TGTGCCAGCAGCGGGGACACGAGCTCCTACAATGAGCAGTTCTTC | CASSGDTSSYNEQFF
TRBJ2-1 | once | TRBV5-1 | - | TGCGCCAGCAGCCCAGACTACAATGAGCAGTTCTTC | CASSPDYNEQFF
TRBJ2-5 | once | TRBV5-1 | TRBD1 | TGCGCCAGCAGCTTGTGGGAGACAGGGGAGACCCAGTACTTC | CASSLWETGETQYF
TRBJ1-3 | - | TRBV5-6 | - | TGTGCCAGCAGCTGGGGGGGAATCGGAAACACCATATATTTT | CASSWGGIGNTIYF
TRBJ1-1 | - | TRBV5-8 | - | TGTGCCAGCAGCTTGGCCATGCGGGAAATCGCTGAAGCTTTCTTT | CASSLAMREIAEAFF
TRBJ2-1 | - | TRBV7-2 | TRBD2 | TGTGCCAGCAGCTCCCGGACTAGCGGCGTTTACAATGAGCAGTTCTTC | CASSSRTSGVYNEQFF
TRBJ2-7 | - | TRBV2 | TRBD2 | TGTGCCAGCAGTGATATGAGCGGGGGGGCGTACGAGCAGTACTTC | CASSDMSGGAYEQYF
TRBJ1-5 | - | TRBV28 | - | TGTGCCAGCAGGGCAACGCAGCCCCAGCATTTT | CASRATQPQHF
TRBJ1-5 | - | TRBV15 | - | TGTGCCACCAGGCGGGAGAATCAGCCCCAGCATTTT | CATRRENQPQHF
TRBJ2-7 | once | TRBV7-4 | TRBD2 | TGTGCCAGCACCTATCTTGGGGGGGAGTCTCATTTTTACGAGCAGTACTTC | CASTYLGGESHFYEQYF
TRBJ2-5 | - | TRBV5-6 | TRBD2 | TGTGCCAGCAGCCCGGGACTAGCGACCCAAGAGACCCAGTACTTC | CASSPGLATQETQYF
TRBJ1-4 | - | TRBV15 | - | TGTGCCACCAGCACGGACTTAGAAAAACTGTTTTTT | CATSTDLEKLFF
TRBJ2-1 | once | TRBV11-2 | - | TGTGCCAGCACCCAGGGTGCGGCGGGGGCCGAGCGGGAGCAGTTCTTC | CASTQGAAGAEREQFF
TRBJ2-3 | - | TRBV27 | - | TGTGCCAGCAGTTTAATGAGGCCCGGGGGCACAGATACGCAGTATTTT | CASSLMRPGGTDTQYF
TRBJ2-3 | - | TRBV6-1 | - | TGTGCCAGCAGTGAACCGACGGAGGATACGCAGTATTTT | CASSEPTEDTQYF
TRBJ1-4 | - | TRBV10-3 | - | TGTGCCATCAGTGATCCCGGCGGGCAAGGAGCTAATGAAAAACTGTTTTTT | CAISDPGGQGANEKLFF
TRBJ1-2 | - | TRBV6-1 | TRBD1 | TGTGCCAGCAGTTCCCGGCGGGACAGGGTCCCGGGCTACACCTTC | CASSSRRDRVPGYTF
TRBJ2-1 | - | TRBV29-1 | TRBD2 | TGCAGCGTTGATCTGCTAGCGGGAGATGAGCAGTTCTTC | CSVDLLAGDEQFF
TRBJ2-3 | - | TRBV2 | - | TGTGCCAGCAGTCGACTAGTTTCGGCAGATACGCAGTATTTT | CASSRLVSADTQYF